The following is a T cell receptor (beta chain) sequence with its context. TCRbeta library construction was performed incorporating unique molecular identifiers. TCRdb ran MiXCR on the PCR reads and lists one entry per CDR3 protein. The table includes 580,000 or so distinct CDR3 sequences, about 21% detected once. CDR3 length: 15 amino acids. The ends were cut back, 0 bases at V and 3 bases at J, with 11 bases in the middle. Germline assignment: CDR1 LGHNA and CDR2 YSLEER. The record originates from a study of T-cell reconstitution after alpha-beta-depleted transplantation in children. This sequence joins TRBV4-3 and TRBJ1-1; possible D gene TRBD1, 6 bases. Sequenced material: PBMCs, mostly from graft donor cells, taken 360 days after TCRalphabeta/CD19-depleted stem cell transplant. This sequence was found in a boy younger than two who had a stem cell transplant for acute myeloid leukemia, so the T cells may come from the graft donor. CDR3: CASSQDVEGDTEAFF. The DNA of the CDR3 is TGCGCCAGCAGCCAAGATGTGGAGGGGGACACTGAAGCTTTCTTT.